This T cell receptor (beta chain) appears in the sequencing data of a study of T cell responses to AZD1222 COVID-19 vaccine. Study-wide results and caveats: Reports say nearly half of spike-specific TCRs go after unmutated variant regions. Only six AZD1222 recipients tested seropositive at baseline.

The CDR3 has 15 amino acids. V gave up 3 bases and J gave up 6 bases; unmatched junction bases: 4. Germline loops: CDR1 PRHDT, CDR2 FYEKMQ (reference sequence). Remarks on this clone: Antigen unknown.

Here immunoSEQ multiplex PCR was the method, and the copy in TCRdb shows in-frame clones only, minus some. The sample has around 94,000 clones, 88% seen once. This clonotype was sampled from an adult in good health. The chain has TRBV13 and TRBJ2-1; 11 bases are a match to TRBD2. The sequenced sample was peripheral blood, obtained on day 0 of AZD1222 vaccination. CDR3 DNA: TGTGCCAGCAGCTTTCTAGCGGGGGGTTTCAATGAGCAGTTCTTC. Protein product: CASSFLAGGFNEQFF.